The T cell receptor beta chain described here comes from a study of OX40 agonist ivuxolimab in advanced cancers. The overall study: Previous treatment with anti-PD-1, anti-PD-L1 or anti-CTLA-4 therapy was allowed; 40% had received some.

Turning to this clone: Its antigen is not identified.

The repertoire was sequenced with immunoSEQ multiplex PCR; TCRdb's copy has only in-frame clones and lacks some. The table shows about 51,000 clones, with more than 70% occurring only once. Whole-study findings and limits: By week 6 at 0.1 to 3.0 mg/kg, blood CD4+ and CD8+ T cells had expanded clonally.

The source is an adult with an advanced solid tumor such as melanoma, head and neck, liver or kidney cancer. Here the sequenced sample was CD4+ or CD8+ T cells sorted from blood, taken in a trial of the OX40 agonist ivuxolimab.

The DNA for the CDR3 is TGTGCCAGCAGTGAGTTGTCTCATGGCGGGGAGCTGTTTTTT. It is translated as CASSELSHGGELFF. The chain employs TRBV2 and TRBJ2-2; D remains ambiguous. Trimming took off 3 bases at V and 7 bases at J, with 12 bases between the two ends. Germline loops: CDR1 SNHLY, CDR2 FYNNEI. CDR3 size: 14 residues.